The source of this T cell receptor (beta chain) is a study of blood T cell repertoires in COVID-19. The assay was immunoSEQ multiplex PCR, and TCRdb's table has in-frame clones only and misses some. Of 200,000 to 250,000 clones listed, around 81% were seen once; the top ten hold 3%. This CDR3 is 14 amino acids long. The V gene's germline CDR1 is SGHRS and CDR2 YFSETQ. V was trimmed by 0 bases and J by 3 bases, leaving 8 bases between them. This clonotype originated in a young woman who had recovered from COVID-19. The specimen sequenced was peripheral blood. The chain employs TRBV5-1 and TRBJ2-3; maybe TRBD1 (5 bases). CDR3 in DNA: TGCGCCAGCAGCTTGGTAAGGGGTACAGATACGCAGTATTTT. Its protein product is CASSLVRGTDTQYF.